The clone carrying this T cell receptor (beta chain) occurred once. Assay used: immunoSEQ multiplex PCR; TCRdb lists only in-frame clones, some missing. The sample has approximately 31,000 clones; 90% are singletons. V was pared by 3 bases and J by 3 bases, with 1 base of the junction left unmatched. The CDR3 extends over 13 amino acids. Germline CDR1 and CDR2: SGHVS and FQNEAQ. This record comes from a study of neoadjuvant nivolumab and ipilimumab in lung cancer. The source material was peripheral blood, sampled after neoadjuvant nivolumab, alone or with ipilimumab, at or shortly before surgery. The clonotype comes from an adult with non-small cell lung cancer. The V call is TRBV7-8, the J call TRBJ1-2, with 7 bases fitting TRBD1. The CDR3 is CASSFDRDYGYTF. The CDR3 bases are TGTGCCAGCAGCTTCGACAGGGACTATGGCTACACCTTC. Full variable domain (missing parts from reference TRBV7-8 and TRBJ1-2): GAGVSQSPRYKVAKRGQDVALRCDPISGHVSLFWYQQALGQGPEFLTYFQNEAQLDKSGLPSDRFFAERPEGSVSTLKIQRTQQEDSAVYLCASSFDRDYGYTFGSGTRLTVV.